One sample yielded the 24 T cell receptor beta chains listed below, sequenced in a study of blood T cells in healthy people across ages. A sample-barcoded 5' primer and a J-beta primer mix were used in a second PCR of about 6 to 11 cycles. TCRdb re-called the 5' RACE reads through MiXCR, storing one row per CDR3 protein. The table records around 900,000 distinct CDR3 sequences, roughly 26% of them present only once. Material: blood. These receptors were obtained from a woman older than 75 in good health.

This clonotype was seen ten or more times. V usage is TRBV5-1 and J usage is TRBJ1-5; D remains ambiguous. Germline CDR1 and CDR2: SGHRS and YFSETQ. There are 15 residues in the CDR3. V lost 0 bases, J lost 6 bases, and 13 bases lay in between. The CDR3 spells CASSLENQSGQPQHF. As DNA, the CDR3 is TGCGCCAGCAGCTTGGAGAATCAGAGCGGTCAGCCCCAGCATTTT.

This clonotype was found many times. The rearrangement uses TRBV3-1 and TRBJ2-7; 11 nucleotides align to TRBD1. The CDR3 consists of 14 residues. Per germline, CDR1 LGHDT and CDR2 YNNKEL (reference sequence). With 3 bases clipped from V and 6 bases from J, the junction kept 4 bases outside the gene matches. CDR3 sequence reads: CASSQGTGGVEQYF. The CDR3 region has the DNA TGTGCCAGCAGCCAGGGGACAGGGGGGGTCGAGCAGTACTTC.

This clonotype has at least ten counts. The gene calls are TRBV7-6 and TRBJ2-3; 10 nucleotides line up with TRBD2. Per germline, CDR1 SGHVS and CDR2 FNYEAQ. The ends lost 5 bases at V and 5 bases at J; junction bases unmatched: 7. This CDR3 has 15 amino acids. Written as DNA, the CDR3 is TGTGCCAGCAGCCGTAGCGGGGGGCAGGGAGATACGCAGTATTTT. Its protein is CASSRSGGQGDTQYF.

This clonotype appeared many times. The chain links TRBV20-1 to TRBJ2-1; 9 bases match TRBD1. The CDR3 sequence is 14 residues long. The germline V gene has CDR1 DFQATT and CDR2 SNEGSKA (reference sequence). J gave up 7 bases and V 6 bases, and 10 bases lay outside the gene matches. The CDR3 is CSATGGSRPNEQFF. The CDR3 nucleotides read TGCAGTGCCACAGGGGGCTCTAGGCCTAATGAGCAGTTCTTC.

V gene TRBV15 combines with J gene TRBJ2-3; D uncertain. Trimming removed 3 bases at V and 1 base at J, with 8 bases between. This CDR3 comprises 14 residues. The germline V gene has CDR1 LNHNV and CDR2 YYDKDF (reference sequence). In nucleotides, the CDR3 is TGTGCCACCAGCAGGCCATTGGGCACAGATACGCAGTATTTT. The encoded protein is CATSRPLGTDTQYF. Full variable domain (outside the CDR3, taken from reference TRBV15 and TRBJ2-3): DAMVIQNPRYQVTQFGKPVTLSCSQTLNHNVMYWYQQKSSQAPKLLFHYYDKDFNNEADTPDNFQSRRPNTSFCFLDIRSPGLGDTAMYLCATSRPLGTDTQYFGPGTRLTVL.

There are a few counts of this clonotype. This clone may be a read error of a much larger clone one base away. The J gene is TRBJ2-1, the V gene TRBV7-2; 9 bases agree with TRBD2. The J call is uncertain, as TRBJ2-7 better fits the DNA end. The length of the CDR3 is 16 residues. The germline V gene has CDR1 SGHTA and CDR2 FQGNSA. The CDR3 region has the DNA TGTGCCAGCAGCCCGAGACTAGCGGCATCCTACAATGAGCAGTACTTC. Its protein product is CASSPRLAASYNEQYF.

This rearrangement joins TRBV7-8 to TRBJ1-1, with D unclear. Trimming pared 2 bases from V and 11 bases from J, leaving 12 bases between. CDR1 and CDR2 (germline): SGHVS, FQNEAQ. This CDR3 spans 12 amino acids. DNA of the CDR3: TGTGCCAGCAGCTTATCGAGTGAAGTGGCTTTCTTT. It specifies CASSLSSEVAFF.

This clonotype has only a few counts. Germline and junction disagree at one end, which may indicate a read error. The V gene is TRBV12-3 or TRBV12-4, the J gene TRBJ2-3; TRBD2 agrees at 11 bases. The CDR3 is 16 amino acids. CDR3 sequence: CASSQGLAEGTDAQYF. The CDR3 DNA is TGTGCCAGCAGCCAGGGACTAGCGGAGGGCACAGATGCGCAATATTTT.

Worth noting for this clonotype: This could be a read error, since a much larger clone is one nucleotide away. The chain combines TRBV6-5 with TRBJ1-3; no clear D gene. Germline V gene lookup returns CDR1 MNHEY and CDR2 SVGAGI. The CDR3 spans 15 residues. The CDR3 DNA follows: TGTGCCAGCAGTTTTGGCAGGACCTCTGGAAACACCGTATATTTT. This codes for CASSFGRTSGNTVYF.

This clonotype was picked up many times. V usage is TRBV6-2 or TRBV6-3 and J usage is TRBJ1-2; D remains unclear. The CDR3 spans 13 residues. The V end lost 2 bases, the J end lost 8 bases, and 12 bases lay between the germline ends. From germline, CDR1 is MNHEY and CDR2 SVGEGT. The CDR3: CASSYGDYSGYTF. Written as DNA, the CDR3 is TGTGCCAGCAGTTACGGTGATTACAGCGGCTACACCTTC.

As concerns this clonotype: One junction end does not reproduce the germline sequence, and a read error may be involved. The chain combines TRBV20-1 with TRBJ2-1; 7 bases match TRBD2. The V gene's germline CDR1 is DFQATT and CDR2 SNEGSKA (reference sequence). CDR3 length: 13 amino acids. CDR3 amino acids: CSWGGVSYNERYF. Here the CDR3 DNA reads TGCAGTTGGGGGGGGGTCTCCTACAATGAGCGGTACTTC.

Many counts were recorded for this clonotype. The chain couples TRBV7-2 to TRBJ1-1, with D hard to call. Germline V gene sequence: CDR1 SGHTA, CDR2 FQGNSA. V lost 3 bases to trimming and J lost 4 bases, with 15 bases between them. This CDR3 comprises 15 residues. CDR3 in amino acids: CASSFTLGVGTEAFF. CDR3 nucleotide sequence: TGTGCCAGCAGCTTCACCCTGGGAGTCGGCACTGAAGCTTTCTTT. Full variable domain (rest looked up from reference TRBV7-2 and TRBJ1-1): GAGVSQSPSNKVTEKGKDVELRCDPISGHTALYWYRQSLGQGLEFLIYFQGNSAPDKSGLPSDRFSAERTGGSVSTLTIQRTQQEDSAVYLCASSFTLGVGTEAFFGQGTRLTVV.

This clonotype was seen at least ten times. The chain is built from TRBV7-2 and TRBJ2-7, with TRBD1 as a possible D gene (6 bases). V was shortened by 8 bases and J by 4 bases, with 24 bases between the two germline ends. Per germline, CDR1 SGHTA and CDR2 FQGNSA. CDR3 size: 16 residues. The CDR3 sequence: CASGVRGGQITYEQYF. Written as DNA, the CDR3 is TGTGCCAGCGGGGTCAGAGGGGGACAAATTACTTACGAGCAGTACTTC. The variable domain in full, with the rest retrieved from reference TRBV7-2 and TRBJ2-7, is GAGVSQSPSNKVTEKGKDVELRCDPISGHTALYWYRQSLGQGLEFLIYFQGNSAPDKSGLPSDRFSAERTGGSVSTLTIQRTQQEDSAVYLCASGVRGGQITYEQYFGPGTRLTVT.

The chain links TRBV20-1 to TRBJ1-4, with no clear D. Trimming cost V 6 bases and J 5 bases, with 13 bases left between them. Germline V lookup: CDR1 DFQATT, CDR2 SNEGSKA (reference sequence). CDR3 length: 13 amino acids. The CDR3 DNA sequence: TGCAGTGCCGTACATAGTGTAAATGAAAAACTGTTTTTT. Translated, it gives CSAVHSVNEKLFF.

This clonotype was seen at least ten times. The V call is TRBV20-1, the J call TRBJ2-5, with 10 bases aligning to TRBD2. This CDR3 is built from 15 residues. The germline CDR1 and CDR2 sequences are DFQATT and SNEGSKA (reference sequence). Losses at the gene ends were 8 bases for V and 4 bases for J; bases not matched to a gene: 13. CDR3 bases: TGCAGTTCCTCCGGAGCGGGGGGGCAAGGAGAGACCCAGTACTTC. It translates to CSSSGAGGQGETQYF.

In regard to this clonotype: A read error may account for a junction end that differs from germline. The chain has TRBV7-2 and TRBJ1-6, with 7 nucleotides matching TRBD1. Germline values: CDR1 SGHTA, CDR2 FQGNSA. This CDR3 comprises 14 residues. The CDR3 is CASSRTRGNSPPHF. The CDR3 region has the DNA TGTGCCAGCAGCCGAACCAGGGGGAATTCACCCCCCCACTTT.

This clonotype was recorded many times. This chain joins TRBV7-2 and TRBJ2-7; 7 bases map to TRBD1. The germline CDR1 and CDR2 sequences are SGHTA and FQGNSA. The CDR3 is 15 residues long. The J segment lost 2 bases and the V segment lost 3 bases, leaving 7 bases of the junction unmatched. CDR3 residues: CASSLAPTGPYEQYF. The CDR3 bases are TGTGCCAGCAGCTTGGCCCCGACAGGGCCCTACGAGCAGTACTTC.

This chain uses TRBV11-2 with TRBJ2-4; no reliable D call. Trimming removed 1 base from V and 0 bases from J, with 10 bases in between. Germline V gene sequence: CDR1 SGHAT, CDR2 FQNNGV. The CDR3 runs to 16 residues. CDR3 amino acids: CASSLAPDLAKNIQYF. CDR3 nucleotide sequence: TGTGCCAGCAGCTTAGCGCCAGACCTAGCCAAAAACATTCAGTACTTC.

This chain links TRBV20-1 with TRBJ1-4; D is possibly TRBD1 (5 bases). Germline-derived CDR1 and CDR2 are DFQATT and SNEGSKA (reference sequence). The CDR3 has 14 amino acids. V was pared by 6 bases and J by 3 bases, with 14 bases between. CDR3 bases: TGCAGTGCGGAACCGACAGCAGCTAATGAAAAACTGTTTTTT. Amino acids: CSAEPTAANEKLFF.

About this clonotype: Given a much more abundant clone one base away, this may be a read error. The chain recombines TRBV29-1 with TRBJ2-3; 12 nucleotides align to TRBD2. Germline assignment: CDR1 SQVTM and CDR2 ANQGSEA. The CDR3 consists of 17 residues. CDR3 loop: CSVVRLAGGLGTDTRYF. The CDR3 DNA reads TGCAGCGTTGTAAGGCTAGCGGGGGGGCTTGGCACAGATACGCGGTATTTT.

With respect to this clonotype: A read error may be the cause here, since a much bigger clone is one base away. The chain uses TRBV6-2 or TRBV6-3 and TRBJ2-5, with TRBD1 matching over 7 bases. Germline assignment: CDR1 MNHEY and CDR2 SVGEGT. With V trimmed by 6 bases and J by 11 bases, 9 bases remained unmatched. The CDR3 is 12 residues long. The CDR3 region has the DNA TGTGCCAGCAGGGAAGGGGGCAATGAGCAGTACTTC. It yields the protein CASREGGNEQYF.

This chain uses TRBV4-1 with TRBJ2-5; TRBD2 agrees at 8 bases. The J call may be wrong; the DNA end is better matched by TRBJ2-7. Germline values: CDR1 MGHRA, CDR2 YSYEKL. The CDR3 extends over 15 amino acids. Here the CDR3 DNA reads TGCGCCAGCAGCCAAGTTCCAGCGGGAGACTACGAGCAGTACTTC. Translation gives CASSQVPAGDYEQYF.

This clonotype has just a few counts. The chain carries TRBV20-1 and TRBJ1-2, with unresolved D. V lost 0 bases, J lost 8 bases, and 19 bases lay in between. Per germline, CDR1 DFQATT and CDR2 SNEGSKA (reference sequence). The CDR3 runs to 15 residues. The CDR3 region has the DNA TGCAGTGCTAGAGATAGTTTTTATTACAACCCCGGCTACACCTTC. This translates into CSARDSFYYNPGYTF.

About this clonotype itself: A read error is possible here, since a much larger clone lies one base away. This sequence joins TRBV20-1 and TRBJ1-1, with D possibly TRBD1 on 5 matching bases. V dropped 1 base and J dropped 4 bases, with 22 bases sitting between them. Per germline, CDR1 DFQATT and CDR2 SNEGSKA (reference sequence). This CDR3 contains 17 residues. CDR3 in amino acids: CSARASGPLQRGTEAFF. CDR3 in DNA: TGCAGTGCTAGAGCCTCAGGTCCCTTACAGAGGGGCACTGAAGCTTTCTTT.